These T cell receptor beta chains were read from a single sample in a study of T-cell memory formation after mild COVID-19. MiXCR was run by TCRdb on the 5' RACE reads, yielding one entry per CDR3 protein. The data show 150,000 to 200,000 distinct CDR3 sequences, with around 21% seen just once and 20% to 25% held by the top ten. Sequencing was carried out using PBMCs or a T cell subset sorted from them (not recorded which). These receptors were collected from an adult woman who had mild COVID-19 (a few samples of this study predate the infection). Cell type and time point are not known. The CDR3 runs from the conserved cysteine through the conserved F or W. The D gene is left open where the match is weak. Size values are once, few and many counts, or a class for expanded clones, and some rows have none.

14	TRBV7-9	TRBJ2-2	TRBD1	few	TGTGCCAGCAGCCTCTCGGACAGGGCCGGGGAGCTGTTTTTT	CASSLSDRAGELFF
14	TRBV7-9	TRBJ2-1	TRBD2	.	TGTGCCAGCAGCTTAAGCGGGAGTCCCCATGAGCAGTTCTTC	CASSLSGSPHEQFF
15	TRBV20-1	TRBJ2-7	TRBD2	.	TGCAGTGCTAGAGGGTCACAACTAGCGCGCTACGAGCAGTACTTC	CSARGSQLARYEQYF
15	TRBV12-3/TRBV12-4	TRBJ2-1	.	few	TGTGCCAGCACCCACCCTGCCAGAACCTACAATGAGCAGTTCTTC	CASTHPARTYNEQFF
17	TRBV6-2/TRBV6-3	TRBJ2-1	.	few	TGTGCCAGCAGAAGTATTACCGGGACCATCACCTACAATGAGCAGTTCTTC	CASRSITGTITYNEQFF
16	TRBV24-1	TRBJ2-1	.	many	TGTGCCACCAGTGATTTAGCCCAGCCGAGGTACAATGAGCAGTTCTTC	CATSDLAQPRYNEQFF
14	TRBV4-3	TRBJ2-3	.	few	TGCGCCAGCAGCCAAGACGATGAGTCCGATACGCAGTATTTT	CASSQDDESDTQYF
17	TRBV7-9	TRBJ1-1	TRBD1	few	TGTGCCAGCAGCCTCACAGGGGGCGCTAATTTGGTTGATGAAGCTTTCTTT	CASSLTGGANLVDEAFF
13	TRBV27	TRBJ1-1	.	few	TGTGCCAGCAGTTTGGGGTATGGCACTGAAGCTTTCTTT	CASSLGYGTEAFF
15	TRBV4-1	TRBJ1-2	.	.	TGCGCCAGCAGCCAAGAATTCTCACAGCTCTATGGCTACACCTTC	CASSQEFSQLYGYTF
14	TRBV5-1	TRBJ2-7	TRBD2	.	TGCGCCAGCAGCGTGACTAGCGCCACCTACGAGCAGTACTTC	CASSVTSATYEQYF
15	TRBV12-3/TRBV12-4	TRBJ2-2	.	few	TGTGCCAGCAGTTTAGTCCAGGGATTAGCCGGGGAGCTGTTTTTT	CASSLVQGLAGELFF
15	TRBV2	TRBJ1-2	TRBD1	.	TGTGCCAGCAGTGAAGGACAGGGGGTTTTGTCTGGCTACACCTTC	CASSEGQGVLSGYTF
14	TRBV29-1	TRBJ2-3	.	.	TGCAGCGTTGTTGGGGACTGGCACGCAGATACGCAGTATTTT	CSVVGDWHADTQYF
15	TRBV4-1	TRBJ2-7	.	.	TGCGCCAGCAGCCAAGATTCAGGGGGGACCTACGAGCAGTACTTC	CASSQDSGGTYEQYF
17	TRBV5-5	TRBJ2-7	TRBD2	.	TGTGCCAGCAGCTTCGGGACTAGCGGGGGAGCCACGTACGAGCAGTACTTC	CASSFGTSGGATYEQYF
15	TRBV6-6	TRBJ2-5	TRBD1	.	TGTGCCAGCAGTTATACCAGGACAGGGCCGGAGACCCAGTACTTC	CASSYTRTGPETQYF
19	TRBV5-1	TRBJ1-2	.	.	TGCGCCAGCAGCTTTATCTTCTCGGCGGCCCTCGATGGAGACTATGGCTACACCTTC	CASSFIFSAALDGDYGYTF
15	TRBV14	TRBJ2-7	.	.	TGTGCCAGCAGCCAAGAATCGGCTTTTTCCTACGAGCAGTACTTC	CASSQESAFSYEQYF
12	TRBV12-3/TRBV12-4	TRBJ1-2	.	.	TGTGCCAGCAGAGAGGGGGGCTATGGCTACACCTTC	CASREGGYGYTF